This entry is about one T cell receptor beta chain. This specimen belongs to a study of blood T cell repertoires in COVID-19. Across the whole study: Spain, Italy and the United States supplied samples that represented acute and convalescent COVID-19. In each case, the material was cDNA or gDNA derived from T cells, B-cell-depleted T cells, or PBMCs.

Under the authors' procedure: It was from reference gene primer amplification that nucleated cell counts were estimated. Profiling relied on immunoSEQ multiplex PCR, and the TCRdb table lists in-frame clones only, not all of them. The V and J calls and the clone size are those of that table, but D and trimming were determined from the DNA. The table has about 140,000 clones, about nine tenths seen once; the top ten hold about 2.5%. V lost 3 bases to trimming and J lost 4 bases, with 14 bases between them. The CDR3 has 15 residues. Germline assignment: CDR1 PRHDT and CDR2 FYEKMQ (reference sequence). Input material: peripheral blood. The chain is built from TRBV13 and TRBJ2-3; D might be TRBD1 (6 bases). The origin of this receptor is a man aged 50-60 years with active COVID-19. The CDR3 loop is CASSLDRLISDTQYF. The CDR3 DNA follows: TGTGCCAGCAGCTTGGACAGACTAATATCAGATACGCAGTATTTT.